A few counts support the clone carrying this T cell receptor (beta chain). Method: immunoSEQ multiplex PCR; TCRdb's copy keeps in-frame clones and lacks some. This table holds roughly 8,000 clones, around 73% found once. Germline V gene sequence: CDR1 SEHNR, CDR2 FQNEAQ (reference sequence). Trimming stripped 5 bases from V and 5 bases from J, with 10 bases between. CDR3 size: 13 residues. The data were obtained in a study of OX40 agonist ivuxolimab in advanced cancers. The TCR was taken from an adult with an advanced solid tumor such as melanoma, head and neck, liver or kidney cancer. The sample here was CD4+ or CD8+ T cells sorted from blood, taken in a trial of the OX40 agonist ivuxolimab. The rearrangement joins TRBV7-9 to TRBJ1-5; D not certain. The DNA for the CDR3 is TGTGCCAGCAGCCACGAGGGATATCAGCCCCAGCATTTT. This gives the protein CASSHEGYQPQHF.